This TCR beta chain was sequenced in a study of HIV-infected patients and healthy controls. This clonotype was counted between two and nine times. Its antigen is not identified. All unsorted peripheral T cells were captured because whole blood was used without fractionation. CDR1 MNHEY and CDR2 SVGAGI come from the germline V gene. V dropped 7 bases and J dropped 3; count of bases not matched to a gene: 9. This CDR3 region has 15 residues. Study-wide results and limits: No HLA typing of donors was done in this study. Apparent post-therapy Gini recovery among HIV-infected patients was not reproduced with size-matched repertoires. Only sixteen HIV-infected individuals were processed, a major limit on how widely findings apply.

About 550 ng RNA was reverse transcribed with alpha and beta constant-region primers. Using multiplexing indices, alpha and beta chain libraries were generated apart by chain-specific third strand synthesis. In TCRdb, the 5' RACE reads were re-called with MiXCR into one record per CDR3 protein. This table holds just over 15,000 distinct CDR3 sequences, around 6.7% found once. The sequence derives from an adult in good health. This chain joins TRBV6-5 and TRBJ1-1, with 9 positions matching TRBD1. Source material: blood. CDR3 amino acids: CASTKTGGGYTEAFF. DNA of the CDR3: TGTGCCAGCACCAAAACAGGGGGCGGTTACACTGAAGCTTTCTTT.